The entry below gives a single T cell receptor beta chain sequence along with its context. CDR3 length equals 15 residues. J lost 3 bases, V lost 5 bases, and 6 bases had no gene match. CDR1 is ENHRY, CDR2 SYGVKD, per germline. The sample is drawn from a study of blood T cell repertoires in COVID-19. As for the study in general: COVID-19 samples collected from the United States, Italy and Spain covered acute and convalescent phases. From T cells, B-cell-depleted T cells, or PBMCs came the material, which was cDNA or gDNA.

Original processing notes: From reference gene primer amplification, estimates of nucleated cell counts were derived. Sequenced by immunoSEQ multiplex PCR; TCRdb stores in-frame clones only, minus some. The V and J calls and the clone size are those of that table, but D and trimming were determined from the DNA. The table shows approximately 170,000 clones, with approximately 90% occurring only once. The source of this sequence is a man aged 60 to 69 with acute or convalescent COVID-19. This rearrangement joins TRBV10-3 to TRBJ1-2, with 10 positions matching TRBD1. Sequences were obtained from peripheral blood. CDR3 sequence: CAISPTGGYDYGYTF. In DNA form, the CDR3 reads TGTGCCATCAGTCCGACAGGGGGCTATGACTATGGCTACACCTTC.